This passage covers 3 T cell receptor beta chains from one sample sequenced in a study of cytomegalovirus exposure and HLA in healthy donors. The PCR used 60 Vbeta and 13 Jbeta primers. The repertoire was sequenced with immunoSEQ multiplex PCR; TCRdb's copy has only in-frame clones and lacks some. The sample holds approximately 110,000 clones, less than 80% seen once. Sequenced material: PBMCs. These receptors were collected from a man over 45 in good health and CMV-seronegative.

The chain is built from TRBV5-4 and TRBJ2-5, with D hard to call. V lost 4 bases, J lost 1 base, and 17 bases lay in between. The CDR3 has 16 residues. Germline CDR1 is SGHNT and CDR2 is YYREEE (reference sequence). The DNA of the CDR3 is TGTGCCAGCAGCCAATCGCGGCCCCTGGCCCAAGAGACCCAGTACTTC. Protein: CASSQSRPLAQETQYF.

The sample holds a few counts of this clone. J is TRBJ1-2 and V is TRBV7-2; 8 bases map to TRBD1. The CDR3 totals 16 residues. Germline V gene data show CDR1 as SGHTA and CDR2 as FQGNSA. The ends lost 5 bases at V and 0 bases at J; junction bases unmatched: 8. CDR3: CASSAYRGGTNYGYTF. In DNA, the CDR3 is TGTGCCAGCAGCGCCTACAGGGGGGGAACTAACTATGGCTACACCTTC.

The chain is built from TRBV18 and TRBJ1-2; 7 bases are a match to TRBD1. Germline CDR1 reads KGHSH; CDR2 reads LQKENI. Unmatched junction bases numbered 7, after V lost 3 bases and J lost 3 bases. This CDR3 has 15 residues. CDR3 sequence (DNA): TGTGCCAGCTCACCCGAGGACAGGAGGGACTATGGCTACACCTTC. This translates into CASSPEDRRDYGYTF.